A selection of T cell receptor beta chains follows, all from one sample in a study of CD8 T cells in ankylosing spondylitis. A single record per CDR3 protein comes from TCRdb applying MiXCR to the 5' RACE reads. This sample has hundreds of thousands of distinct CDR3 sequences, with 12% found just once. The sample was blood, either unsorted or a sorted T cell fraction (not recorded which). These receptors all come from a male donor with ankylosing spondylitis. Each CDR3 is given with its conserved first and last residue. The D gene is left open where the match is weak. Size is stated for part of the rows, as once, few or many counts, or as a class when the clone is expanded.

V: TRBV20-1
J: TRBJ2-7
D: -
size: many
CDR3: CSANARAGPYEQYF
DNA: TGCAGTGCTAATGCCCGCGCAGGGCCCTACGAGCAGTACTTC

V: TRBV25-1
J: TRBJ1-5
D: -
size: -
CDR3: CASSGGDLQPQHF
DNA: TGTGCCAGCAGTGGGGGGGATTTACAGCCCCAGCATTTT

V: TRBV12-3/TRBV12-4
J: TRBJ2-2
D: TRBD2
size: many
CDR3: CASSPRTSGNTGELFF
DNA: TGTGCCAGCAGTCCCAGGACTAGCGGAAACACCGGGGAGCTGTTTTTT

V: TRBV6-2/TRBV6-3
J: TRBJ1-1
D: -
size: -
CDR3: CASSYDPRHTEAFF
DNA: TGTGCCAGCAGTTATGATCCCAGGCACACTGAAGCTTTCTTT

V: TRBV6-6
J: TRBJ2-7
D: -
size: few
CDR3: CASSYIGYEQYF
DNA: TGTGCCAGCAGTTACATTGGGTACGAGCAGTACTTC

V: TRBV5-1
J: TRBJ2-7
D: -
size: -
CDR3: CASSLNTGSYEQYF
DNA: TGCGCCAGCAGCCTCAACACAGGCTCCTACGAGCAGTACTTC

V: TRBV29-1
J: TRBJ2-5
D: TRBD2
size: -
CDR3: CSLGGAEGSYGETQYF
DNA: TGCAGCTTGGGAGGGGCCGAAGGGAGTTATGGGGAGACCCAGTACTTC

V: TRBV20-1
J: TRBJ1-5
D: -
size: many
CDR3: CSARGGQGGQPQHF
DNA: TGCAGTGCTAGAGGGGGGCAGGGCGGTCAGCCCCAGCATTTT

V: TRBV9
J: TRBJ1-6
D: TRBD1
size: -
CDR3: CASSVEGQPDSPLHF
DNA: TGTGCCAGCAGCGTAGAGGGACAGCCGGATTCACCCCTCCACTTT

V: TRBV9
J: TRBJ1-1
D: -
size: -
CDR3: CASSRSMNTEAFF
DNA: TGTGCCAGCAGCCGATCTATGAACACTGAAGCTTTCTTT

V: TRBV29-1
J: TRBJ2-7
D: -
size: many
CDR3: CSVRDGLYEQYF
DNA: TGCAGCGTTCGGGACGGATTATACGAGCAGTACTTC

V: TRBV7-9
J: TRBJ2-5
D: -
size: many
CDR3: CASSFGQETQYF
DNA: TGTGCCAGCAGCTTTGGCCAAGAGACCCAGTACTTC

V: TRBV20-1
J: TRBJ2-5
D: -
size: many
CDR3: CSARTKKWGAGETQYF
DNA: TGCAGTGCTAGGACGAAAAAATGGGGGGCAGGAGAGACCCAGTACTTC

V: TRBV20-1
J: TRBJ2-7
D: -
size: many
CDR3: CSASSGPGEQYF
DNA: TGCAGTGCTAGCTCGGGGCCTGGGGAGCAGTACTTC

V: TRBV6-1
J: TRBJ1-2
D: TRBD1
size: many
CDR3: CASRPTGADGYTF
DNA: TGTGCCAGCAGGCCGACAGGGGCGGATGGCTACACCTTC

V: TRBV11-2
J: TRBJ2-7
D: TRBD2
size: few
CDR3: CASSILARSYEQYF
DNA: TGTGCCAGCAGCATACTAGCGCGCTCCTACGAGCAGTACTTC

V: TRBV5-6
J: TRBJ2-2
D: -
size: -
CDR3: CASTSGLRTGELFF
DNA: TGTGCCAGCACCTCAGGGCTACGGACCGGGGAGCTGTTTTTT

V: TRBV6-5
J: TRBJ1-1
D: TRBD1
size: few
CDR3: CASSYTGTEAEAFF
DNA: TGTGCCAGCAGTTACACGGGGACAGAGGCTGAAGCTTTCTTT

V: TRBV5-5
J: TRBJ1-2
D: -
size: few
CDR3: CASSGHTYGYTF
DNA: TGTGCCAGCAGTGGACATACCTATGGCTACACCTTC

V: TRBV3-1
J: TRBJ2-7
D: TRBD1
size: -
CDR3: CASTPRDRGFEQYF
DNA: TGTGCCAGCACGCCCCGGGACAGGGGATTCGAGCAGTACTTC

V: TRBV5-6
J: TRBJ2-1
D: TRBD2
size: few
CDR3: CASSLSLGGRFDNEQFF
DNA: TGTGCCAGCAGCTTAAGTCTGGGCGGGAGATTCGACAATGAGCAGTTCTTC

V: TRBV6-1
J: TRBJ2-7
D: -
size: many
CDR3: CASSEALAPDYEQYF
DNA: TGTGCCAGCAGTGAAGCGCTGGCGCCAGACTACGAGCAGTACTTC

V: TRBV5-1
J: TRBJ2-3
D: TRBD2
size: many
CDR3: CASSLSGAGTDTQYF
DNA: TGCGCCAGCAGCTTGAGCGGGGCGGGCACAGATACGCAGTATTTT

V: TRBV12-3/TRBV12-4
J: TRBJ2-7
D: TRBD1
size: many
CDR3: CASSYDNSGTGEGEQYF
DNA: TGTGCCAGCAGTTACGACAACTCCGGGACAGGGGAAGGCGAGCAGTACTTC

V: TRBV29-1
J: TRBJ2-3
D: -
size: many
CDR3: CSVDPLGADTQYF
DNA: TGCAGCGTTGACCCCCTCGGGGCAGATACGCAGTATTTT

V: TRBV30
J: TRBJ2-5
D: TRBD1
size: few
CDR3: CAWSVGQGEVETQYF
DNA: TGTGCCTGGAGTGTAGGACAGGGGGAAGTGGAGACCCAGTACTTC

V: TRBV7-2
J: TRBJ2-1
D: -
size: many
CDR3: CASSLGTPNEQFF
DNA: TGTGCCAGCAGCTTAGGGACGCCAAATGAGCAGTTCTTC

V: TRBV20-1
J: TRBJ1-2
D: TRBD1
size: many
CDR3: CSASMAGQGYGYTF
DNA: TGCAGTGCTAGTATGGCGGGACAGGGGTATGGCTACACCTTC

V: TRBV5-1
J: TRBJ1-6
D: -
size: -
CDR3: CASSLSRTLSPLHF
DNA: TGCGCCAGCAGTTTGTCCAGGACCTTGTCACCCCTCCACTTT

V: TRBV20-1
J: TRBJ2-1
D: TRBD2
size: many
CDR3: CSASLGLADNEQFF
DNA: TGCAGTGCTAGCCTGGGACTAGCGGACAATGAGCAGTTCTTC

V: TRBV5-1
J: TRBJ2-1
D: -
size: many
CDR3: CASRNPGGGNEQFF
DNA: TGCGCCAGCAGGAACCCGGGGGGCGGCAATGAGCAGTTCTTC

V: TRBV20-1
J: TRBJ2-7
D: TRBD1
size: few
CDR3: CSAYQLLGQSYEQYF
DNA: TGCAGTGCTTACCAATTGTTGGGACAGTCTTACGAGCAGTACTTC

V: TRBV7-8
J: TRBJ2-2
D: -
size: -
CDR3: CASSWVLAGPAGELFF
DNA: TGTGCCAGCAGCTGGGTGTTGGCCGGGCCCGCCGGGGAGCTGTTTTTT

V: TRBV29-1
J: TRBJ2-7
D: TRBD1
size: -
CDR3: CSVEPGQGGYEQYF
DNA: TGCAGCGTTGAACCGGGACAGGGGGGATACGAGCAGTACTTC

V: TRBV20-1
J: TRBJ2-5
D: TRBD2
size: few
CDR3: CSARPLAGQETQYF
DNA: TGCAGTGCTAGACCTCTAGCGGGACAAGAGACCCAGTACTTC

V: TRBV20-1
J: TRBJ2-7
D: TRBD2
size: -
CDR3: CSARGGGSTDEQYF
DNA: TGCAGTGCTAGAGGTGGCGGGAGTACGGACGAGCAGTACTTC

V: TRBV5-1
J: TRBJ1-1
D: TRBD1
size: many
CDR3: CASSPDRVTEAFF
DNA: TGCGCCAGCAGCCCGGACAGGGTCACTGAAGCTTTCTTT

V: TRBV7-2
J: TRBJ2-1
D: -
size: -
CDR3: CASSFTTDNEQFF
DNA: TGTGCCAGCAGCTTTACTACAGACAATGAGCAGTTCTTC

V: TRBV7-2
J: TRBJ1-4
D: -
size: -
CDR3: CASGVSNEKLFF
DNA: TGTGCCAGCGGAGTCTCTAATGAAAAACTGTTTTTT

V: TRBV20-1
J: TRBJ1-3
D: -
size: -
CDR3: CSAPGGNSLGNTIYF
DNA: TGCAGTGCCCCCGGGGGAAACAGCCTTGGAAACACCATATATTTT

V: TRBV11-3
J: TRBJ2-3
D: TRBD2
size: -
CDR3: CASSHSGGRTDTQYF
DNA: TGTGCCAGCAGCCATAGCGGGGGGCGAACAGATACGCAGTATTTT

V: TRBV20-1
J: TRBJ1-5
D: -
size: -
CDR3: CSASARPGSGSNQPQHF
DNA: TGCAGTGCTAGCGCCCGTCCCGGCAGCGGTAGCAATCAGCCCCAGCATTTT

V: TRBV6-2/TRBV6-3
J: TRBJ2-5
D: TRBD2
size: few
CDR3: CASSTTSGGTETQYF
DNA: TGTGCCAGCAGTACGACTAGCGGGGGGACAGAGACCCAGTACTTC

V: TRBV11-2
J: TRBJ2-1
D: -
size: -
CDR3: CASSPPRAGMNEQFF
DNA: TGTGCCAGCAGCCCGCCAAGGGCGGGCATGAATGAGCAGTTCTTC

V: TRBV7-2
J: TRBJ2-2
D: TRBD1
size: few
CDR3: CASSLDTGAGELFF
DNA: TGTGCCAGCAGCTTAGATACAGGGGCCGGGGAGCTGTTTTTT

V: TRBV7-2
J: TRBJ2-3
D: -
size: many
CDR3: CASSLGARDTQYF
DNA: TGTGCCAGCAGCTTGGGAGCGCGCGATACGCAGTATTTT

V: TRBV5-1
J: TRBJ1-6
D: TRBD1
size: few
CDR3: CASSLGVGQGRSPLHF
DNA: TGCGCCAGCAGCTTGGGCGTGGGACAGGGTCGATCACCCCTCCACTTT

V: TRBV20-1
J: TRBJ1-2
D: -
size: few
CDR3: CSAIQGTYGYTF
DNA: TGCAGTGCTATTCAGGGGACCTATGGCTACACCTTC

V: TRBV20-1
J: TRBJ2-1
D: TRBD1
size: few
CDR3: CSAGTRSDRYKNEQFF
DNA: TGCAGTGCTGGCACCCGGTCGGACAGGTACAAGAATGAGCAGTTCTTC

V: TRBV5-1
J: TRBJ1-6
D: -
size: few
CDR3: CASSSGRGELALHF
DNA: TGCGCCAGCAGCTCCGGTCGGGGGGAATTGGCCCTCCACTTT

V: TRBV5-1
J: TRBJ2-1
D: TRBD2
size: many
CDR3: CASSLSATSNGEQFF
DNA: TGCGCCAGCAGCTTGAGCGCGACTAGCAATGGCGAGCAGTTCTTC

V: TRBV13
J: TRBJ2-5
D: -
size: -
CDR3: CASSLGPPEETQYF
DNA: TGTGCCAGCAGCTTAGGGCCCCCGGAGGAGACCCAGTACTTC

V: TRBV20-1
J: TRBJ2-1
D: -
size: -
CDR3: CCARDPLSGFFYNEQFF
DNA: TGCTGTGCTAGAGATCCCCTCTCCGGCTTTTTCTACAATGAGCAGTTCTTC

V: TRBV7-2
J: TRBJ2-7
D: -
size: few
CDR3: CASSLGTFGAEQYF
DNA: TGTGCCAGCAGCTTAGGGACATTCGGGGCCGAGCAGTACTTC

V: TRBV5-1
J: TRBJ1-1
D: -
size: -
CDR3: CASSSRTDTEAFF
DNA: TGCGCCAGCAGCTCACGGACAGACACTGAAGCTTTCTTT